One T cell receptor (beta chain) is described in this entry. The data belong to a study of cytomegalovirus exposure and HLA in healthy donors. Across the study: An early data release held tens of millions of unique TCRs from HLA-typed donors.

13 Jbeta primers and 60 Vbeta primers were used for the PCR. Profiled with immunoSEQ multiplex PCR; TCRdb holds only in-frame clones, not every one. Of 95,000 to 120,000 clones in the sample, over 55% were seen once. Germline V CDR1 and CDR2: SEHNR, FQNEAQ (reference sequence). The V gene lost 5 bases and the J gene lost 6 bases, with 12 bases spanning the gap. CDR3 length: 13 residues. Sequenced input: PBMCs. This TCR came from a man aged 18 to 29 in good health and CMV-seropositive. This chain joins TRBV7-9 and TRBJ2-3, with D uncertain. The CDR3 is CASSQNQADTQYF. The CDR3 nucleotides read TGTGCCAGCAGCCAAAACCAAGCGGATACGCAGTATTTT. The variable domain in full, completed from reference TRBV7-9 and TRBJ2-3, reads DTGVSQNPRHKITKRGQNVTFRCDPISEHNRLYWYRQTLGQGPEFLTYFQNEAQLEKSRLLSDRFSAERPKGSFSTLEIQRTEQGDSAMYLCASSQNQADTQYFGPGTRLTVL.